One TCR beta chain is described in this entry. What it recognizes is unknown. Here the CDR3 omits its conserved ending phenylalanine or tryptophan, so a read error is the likely source. The CDR3 sequence is 11 residues long. The germline CDR1 and CDR2 sequences are DFQATT and SNEGSKA (reference sequence). This record comes from a study of CD8+CD57+ T cells in acquired aplastic anemia. Study overall: Across the sorted CD4+ and CD8+ cells, DNA amounts averaged about 3.2 ug. Findings and limits, study-wide: In common between the patients and the controls were around 29 CD8+ CDR3 sequences.

Template material for TCR beta VDJ and CDR3 profiling consisted of genomic DNA. TCRdb called the reads again in MiXCR, with one record for every CDR3 protein. This table has a few hundred thousand distinct CDR3 sequences, over 55% appearing once. Sequencing used sorted CD4+, CD8+, or CD8+CD57+ T cells (not recorded which) from PBMCs. The clonotype originates from a human donor in good health. The chain has TRBV20-1 and TRBJ2-7, with 8 bases that match TRBD2. This chain's CDR3 is CRVAGTYEQYL. CDR3 in DNA: TGCAGAGTAGCGGGGACCTACGAGCAGTACCTC.